The rows below give T cell receptor beta chains drawn from one sample of a study of neurological immune-mediated disorders. TCRdb called the 5' RACE reads again in MiXCR, with one record for every CDR3 protein. The sample has roughly 47,000 distinct CDR3 sequences; around 4.3% are singletons. Sequencing input: PBMCs. The receptors derive from a woman aged 60-70 years with multiple sclerosis. CDR3s include the opening cysteine and the closing phenylalanine or tryptophan. Each record gives: D gene, clone size, J gene, V gene, CDR3 DNA, CDR3 protein. A D gene is named only where the DNA matches it firmly. Clone size is given for some rows only: seen once, a few or many times, or a class if the clone is expanded.

>.|many|TRBJ2-2|TRBV12-3/TRBV12-4
TGTGCCAGCAGCCCACCTTCTAGATTCACCGGGGAGCTGTTTTTT
CASSPPSRFTGELFF
>.|few|TRBJ1-1|TRBV3-1
TGTGCCAGCAGCCCCGGCTACAACACTGAAGCTTTCTTT
CASSPGYNTEAFF
>.|few|TRBJ1-1|TRBV6-2/TRBV6-3
TGTGCCAGCAGTTACTCGGGCGGGAACACTGAAGCTTTCTTT
CASSYSGGNTEAFF
>.|.|TRBJ2-2|TRBV12-3/TRBV12-4
TGTGCCAGCAGTTTGGGGTTGAACACCGGGGAGCTGTTTTTT
CASSLGLNTGELFF
>.|many|TRBJ2-4|TRBV4-1
TGCGCCAGCAGCCAAGTAGGGGACATTCAGTACTTC
CASSQVGDIQYF
>.|.|TRBJ1-1|TRBV12-3/TRBV12-4
TGTGCCAGCAGTTTTCCAGGGGACTGGAGTGCTTTCTTT
CASSFPGDWSAFF
>TRBD1|many|TRBJ2-1|TRBV5-1
TGCGCCAGCAGCCCAGGACAGGCCAATGAGCAGTTCTTC
CASSPGQANEQFF
>TRBD1|many|TRBJ1-1|TRBV7-2
TGTGCCAGCAGCGCCAGCAGGGGGCTAGGCACTGAAGCTTTCTTT
CASSASRGLGTEAFF
>.|many|TRBJ1-5|TRBV28
TGTGCCAGCAGGTGGTTGTTGTCAGGAGCAGAGCAGCCCCAGCATTTT
CASRWLLSGAEQPQHF
>TRBD2|.|TRBJ2-2|TRBV4-2
TGTGCCAACAGCCCGGGACTAGCTAACACCGGGGAGCTGTTTTTT
CANSPGLANTGELFF
>.|few|TRBJ1-6|TRBV11-2
TGTGCCAGCAGCCCAACTTCGTGGAATTCACCCCTCCACTTT
CASSPTSWNSPLHF
>.|many|TRBJ2-5|TRBV5-1
TGCGCCAGCAGGTTGGGGACGGAAGAGACCCAGTACTTC
CASRLGTEETQYF
>.|many|TRBJ2-1|TRBV10-2
TGCGCCAGCAGTGGAGGGGGTCAGGGAGAATGGCAGTTCTTC
CASSGGGQGEWQFF
>.|many|TRBJ2-2|TRBV7-3
TGTGCCAGCAGCCCCCAGGCTGGGGGCACCGGGGAGCTGTTTTTT
CASSPQAGGTGELFF
>.|many|TRBJ1-3|TRBV10-3
TGTGCCATCAGTGAGAGTGTCTCTACTGGAAACACCATATATTTT
CAISESVSTGNTIYF
>TRBD2|many|TRBJ2-3|TRBV20-1
TGCAGTGCTAGAGAACTAGCGTTTGCAGATACGCAGTATTTT
CSARELAFADTQYF
>TRBD1|many|TRBJ2-7|TRBV20-1
TGCAGTGCTGGGCGCCGGGGACAGGGTTCCGAGCAGTACTTC
CSAGRRGQGSEQYF
>TRBD2|few|TRBJ2-5|TRBV11-3
TGTGCCAGCAGCACCGGGACTAGCGGGGGAGGAAAGACCCAGTACTTC
CASSTGTSGGGKTQYF
>TRBD2|.|TRBJ2-2|TRBV7-3
TGTGCCAGCAGCTTAATAGGCCTAGCGGTTACCGGGGAGCTGTTTTTT
CASSLIGLAVTGELFF
>TRBD2|.|TRBJ2-1|TRBV27
TGTGCCAGCACCGTAGCGGGAGGGGAGTACAATGAGCAGTTCTTC
CASTVAGGEYNEQFF
>TRBD2|many|TRBJ2-5|TRBV3-1
TGTGCCAGCACGGGACTAGCGGAAGAGACCCAGTACTTC
CASTGLAEETQYF
>.|few|TRBJ2-3|TRBV3-1
TGTGCCAGCAGCCAAGAAATCCGACTTGCAGATACGCAGTATTTT
CASSQEIRLADTQYF
>.|many|TRBJ1-1|TRBV29-1
TGCAGCGTTGAAGGCCTGCTCGCTGAAGCTTTCTTT
CSVEGLLAEAFF
>.|many|TRBJ1-4|TRBV7-4
TGTGCCAGCAGCTCGTGGACAGCTCGGTTTGCAACTAATGAAAAACTGTTTTTT
CASSSWTARFATNEKLFF
>TRBD2|few|TRBJ2-3|TRBV20-1
TGCAGTGCTAGAGGGGGTAGCGGGAGAACAGATACGCAGTATTTT
CSARGGSGRTDTQYF
>.|many|TRBJ1-5|TRBV4-3
TGCGCCAGCAGCCAAGACTATAGTGAGAATCAGCCCCAGCATTTT
CASSQDYSENQPQHF
>TRBD2|many|TRBJ2-1|TRBV5-1
TGCGCCAGCAGCTTATCGGGACTAGACTACAATGAGCAGTTCTTC
CASSLSGLDYNEQFF
>TRBD2|few|TRBJ2-1|TRBV5-1
TGCGCCAGCAGCCCGACTAGCGGGGGCCCCTTGGATAATGAGCAGTTCTTC
CASSPTSGGPLDNEQFF
>.|many|TRBJ2-1|TRBV4-1
TGCGCCAGCAGCCAAGTGGGGCGGGCTGAGCAGTTCTTC
CASSQVGRAEQFF
>.|many|TRBJ2-7|TRBV29-1
TGCAGCGCTGGGGAGACATCCTACGAGCAGTACTTC
CSAGETSYEQYF
>TRBD1|many|TRBJ1-1|TRBV27
TGTGCCAGCAGCCCCTTCCCGGGACAGGGGGACACTGAAGCTTTCTTT
CASSPFPGQGDTEAFF
>TRBD1|many|TRBJ1-1|TRBV9
TGTGCCAGCAGCCTCCGACAGGGGGACACTGAAGCTTTCTTT
CASSLRQGDTEAFF
>.|many|TRBJ1-1|TRBV7-2
TGTGCCAGCAGCTTAGTTTCGGGAATGGGGAACACTGAAGCTTTCTTT
CASSLVSGMGNTEAFF
>.|.|TRBJ2-3|TRBV20-1
TGCAGTGCTGGAGGGGTATTCGATGCCATCACAGATACGCAGTATTTT
CSAGGVFDAITDTQYF
>.|few|TRBJ2-4|TRBV12-3/TRBV12-4
TGTGCCAGCAGTAGTTGGGGAGTAGGCAAAAACATTCAGTACTTC
CASSSWGVGKNIQYF
>.|many|TRBJ1-6|TRBV15
TGTGCCACCAGCAGTATAAATTCACCCCTCCACTTT
CATSSINSPLHF
>.|few|TRBJ2-5|TRBV6-2/TRBV6-3
TGTGCCAGCAGTCGGACGGAGCAAGAGACCCAGTACTTC
CASSRTEQETQYF
>TRBD2|few|TRBJ2-1|TRBV2
TGTGCCAGCCGGACTAGCGGTAGTAATGAGCAGTTCTTC
CASRTSGSNEQFF
>.|many|TRBJ2-2|TRBV7-9
TGTGCCAGCAGCCCATATGATACCGGGGAGCTGTTTTTT
CASSPYDTGELFF
>TRBD1|.|TRBJ1-5|TRBV20-1
TGCAGTGCCGGGACAGACAATAATCAGCCCCAGCATTTT
CSAGTDNNQPQHF
>.|.|TRBJ1-2|TRBV2
TGTGCCAGCAGTGAAGCGCGGCAGGGCGGCTACACCTTC
CASSEARQGGYTF
>.|.|TRBJ2-3|TRBV4-3
TGCGCCAGCAGCAAGAACTTGGGACGTGATACGCAGTATTTT
CASSKNLGRDTQYF
>TRBD1|few|TRBJ2-3|TRBV7-2
TGTGCCAGCAGCTCGGGACAGGCTAGCACAGATACGCAGTATTTT
CASSSGQASTDTQYF
>TRBD1|.|TRBJ2-5|TRBV7-6
TGTGCCAGCAGCCCGAACAGGGGGGAGACCCAGTACTTC
CASSPNRGETQYF